This TCR beta chain was profiled in a study of cytomegalovirus exposure and HLA in healthy donors. Findings and caveats of the study: A previous analysis found most TCR beta V segments productive roughly 90% or roughly 30% of the time. DRB1 had the most TCR associations and HLA-C the fewest, a later analysis found, with rates varying by HLA locus.

Points on this clone: The antigen is unknown.

Vbeta (60) and Jbeta (13) primers were used in the PCR. The repertoire was sequenced with immunoSEQ multiplex PCR; TCRdb's copy has only in-frame clones and lacks some. The sample totals 100,000 to 150,000 clones; its top ten clones hold less than 2%. The length of the CDR3 is 14 residues. V was cut by 0 bases and J by 1 base, with 7 bases left in between. Looked up from germline, CDR1 is SGHRS and CDR2 is YFSETQ. This rearrangement joins TRBV5-1 to TRBJ1-1; D call uncertain. The sequencing input was PBMCs. The sequence was obtained from a man between 18 and 35 years old in good health and CMV-seronegative. The CDR3 here is CASSLEHGNTEAFF. CDR3 nucleotides: TGCGCCAGCAGCTTGGAGCACGGGAACACTGAAGCTTTCTTT.